This T cell receptor beta chain is from a study of T-cell memory formation after mild COVID-19 (dated by TCRdb to the early 2020s). Regarding the complete study: TCR sequence clusters from the two donors were largely donor specific. Longitudinal TCRalpha and TCRbeta repertoire sequencing tracked T-cell clones expanding and contracting after mild COVID-19 in two donors. Two young, previously healthy adult volunteers, one female and one male, were included in the cohort. Overall results and qualifications from the work: The second-wave clones that peaked on day 37 were not confirmed to be SARS-CoV-2 specific. Balanced CD4/CD8 phenotypes were observed for clones contracting from day 15 to 85, whereas a bias towards CD4+ was observed for a second wave of clones expanding from day 15 to 37. The detection of some responding clones in pre-infection memory suggests that pre-existing cross-reactive memory T cells joined the SARS-CoV-2 response. The study covered only a couple of mild cases, and larger cohorts including severe cases with pre-infection samples were considered necessary. Contracting CD4+ clones turned up mainly in the CM and EM memory subsets, whereas EMRA was where CD8+ clones were enriched.

As concerns this clonotype: What antigen it recognizes has not been identified. No base-level quality is on record; no much larger clone is a single base apart.

Sequencing was performed on an Illumina NovaSeq 6000. TCRalpha and TCRbeta cDNA libraries were constructed by 5'RACE with constant-segment primers, with sample barcodes and unique molecular identifiers being introduced. RNA was extracted from every sample with Trizol reagent. The libraries were amplified in two PCR steps, and the second step added a second sample barcode and Illumina TruSeq adapters. Libraries were sequenced on an Illumina NovaSeq with 2 x 150 bp paired-end reads. In the authors' own workflow: With migec v1.2.7, reads were demultiplexed and then collapsed into UMI-guided consensus sequences. Using mixcr v2.1.11, the UMI consensuses were aligned to TRA and TRB V and J templates and assembled into clonotypes. A clonotype was counted as expanded or contracted only when both edgeR and NoisET called the clonotype significant, with the noise models trained on biological replicates. edgeR calls used a false discovery rate-adjusted p below 0.01 and a log2 fold-change threshold of 1. As an exploratory analysis of dynamics, max-normalized trajectories of the 1000 most abundant clonotypes were examined with PCA combined with hierarchical clustering. The CD4 or CD8 phenotype of responding clones was assigned using the separately sequenced CD4+ and CD8+ repertoires. The public sequencing data were trimmed at Q25 with fastp and processed into clonotypes with MiXCR by TCRdb, which kept only in-frame beta chains. Rows matching on CDR3 protein sequence are summarized as one entry with the most common DNA and genes. The V and J calls and clone size are TCRdb's, not the authors'. For this sample the table gives approximately 250,000 distinct CDR3 sequences, of which roughly 16% were detected only once. The ten most abundant clones make up around 23% of the sample.

From cysteine to phenylalanine, the CDR3 is 15 amino acids long. The sequence is cut down to CDR3 DNA, 45 bases in frame from base 1. The V end loses 4 bases and the J end loses 2 bases, and a stretch of 14 bases separates them. Based on the germline V gene, the CDR1 and CDR2 sequences are WSHSY and SAAADI. Ficoll-Paque density gradient centrifugation was used to isolate PBMCs. The receptor comes from a man aged 18 to 30 who had mild COVID-19 (a few samples of this study predate the infection). The sample titles of this study are shuffled in the database, so cell type and time point are left out; the donor was told from shared clones. Sequencing was performed on PBMCs or a T cell subset sorted from them (not recorded which). The rearranged chain carries TRBV10-2 and TRBJ2-5; the D gene is possibly TRBD1 or TRBD2, with 6 bases matching each. The DNA is TGCGCCAGCAGTGTCGTGGGGGGCCGGCAAGAGACCCAGTACTTC. It codes for CASSVVGGRQETQYF.